This TCR beta chain was obtained from a study of blood T cell repertoires in COVID-19. Study-wide context: The United States, Italy and Spain provided the acute and convalescent COVID-19 samples.

Between the trimmed V and J ends, which lost 8 bases and 4 bases, there was a span of 14 bases. CDR3 length: 13 residues. The V gene's germline CDR1 is SNHLY and CDR2 FYNNEI. The data were produced by immunoSEQ multiplex PCR, yet TCRdb's version contains in-frame clones alone and is incomplete. In the table there are 10,000 to 15,000 clones, roughly 82% of which are singletons. The clonotype was recovered from a woman aged 55-75 years with acute or convalescent COVID-19. The chain recombines TRBV2 with TRBJ1-2, with D maybe TRBD1 (5 bases). Source material: peripheral blood. CDR3 protein: CASGGGNGYGYTF. The DNA for the CDR3 is TGTGCCAGCGGGGGAGGGAACGGCTATGGCTACACCTTC. The full variable domain, rest sourced from reference TRBV2 and TRBJ1-2, is EPEVTQTPSHQVTQMGQEVILRCVPISNHLYFYWYRQILGQKVEFLVSFYNNEISEKSEIFDDQFSVERPDGSNFTLKIRSTKLEDSAMYFCASGGGNGYGYTFGSGTRLTVV.